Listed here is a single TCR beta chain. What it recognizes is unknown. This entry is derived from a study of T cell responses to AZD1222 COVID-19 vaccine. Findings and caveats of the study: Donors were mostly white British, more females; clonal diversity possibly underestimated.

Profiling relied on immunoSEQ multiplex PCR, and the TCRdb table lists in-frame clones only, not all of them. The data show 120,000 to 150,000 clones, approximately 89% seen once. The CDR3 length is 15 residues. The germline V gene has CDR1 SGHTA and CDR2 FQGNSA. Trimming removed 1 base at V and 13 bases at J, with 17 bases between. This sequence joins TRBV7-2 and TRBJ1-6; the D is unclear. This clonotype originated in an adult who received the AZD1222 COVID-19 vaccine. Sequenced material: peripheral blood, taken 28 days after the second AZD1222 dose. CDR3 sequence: CASSLGMRTSGPLHF. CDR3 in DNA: TGTGCCAGCAGCTTAGGTATGAGAACATCCGGTCCCCTCCACTTT. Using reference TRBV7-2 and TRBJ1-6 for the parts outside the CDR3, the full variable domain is GAGVSQSPSNKVTEKGKDVELRCDPISGHTALYWYRQSLGQGLEFLIYFQGNSAPDKSGLPSDRFSAERTGGSVSTLTIQRTQQEDSAVYLCASSLGMRTSGPLHFGNGTRLTVT.